Sequencing of this TCR beta chain was carried out in a study of T cell changes during pregnancy in multiple sclerosis. Method: immunoSEQ multiplex PCR; TCRdb's copy keeps in-frame clones and lacks some. The table has about 58,000 clones, less than 95% seen once. The sequence was collected from a female donor in good health, enrolled as a control in a pregnancy study. The sample was CD4+ T cells from peripheral blood mononuclear cells, taken after pregnancy.

The CDR3: CASSTQGLSTDTQYF. The CDR3 DNA follows: TGTGCCAGCAGCACTCAGGGGCTTAGCACAGATACGCAGTATTTT. The chain combines TRBV7-3 with TRBJ2-3; perhaps TRBD1 as D (6 bases). Germline V gene sequence: CDR1 SGHTA, CDR2 FQGTGA. There are 15 residues in the CDR3. The ends were cut back, 5 bases at V and 0 bases at J, with 12 bases in the middle.